Listed below are T cell receptor beta chains from one sample, sequenced in a study of T cells in Graves' hyperthyroidism and ophthalmopathy. TCRdb used MiXCR to reprocess the multiplex PCR reads, holding one entry per CDR3 protein. The sample consists of 150,000 or so distinct CDR3 sequences, approximately 20% of them appearing once. Sequenced: blood. Receptor source: a woman between 45 and 60 years old with Graves' hyperthyroidism that later progressed to Graves' ophthalmopathy. Each CDR3 is given with its conserved first and last residue. A D gene is named only where the DNA matches it firmly. The listing skips clone size in some rows; elsewhere it reads once, few, many or a size class.

TRBV11-2	15	TRBD1	TRBJ1-2	many	CASSLGTEVSYGYTF	TGTGCCAGCAGCCTCGGGACAGAAGTCTCTTATGGCTACACCTTC
TRBV6-1	13	-	TRBJ1-6	many	CASSELWEGSLHF	TGTGCCAGCAGTGAACTCTGGGAGGGTTCCCTCCACTTT
TRBV20-1	16	TRBD2	TRBJ2-1	many	CSGGTSGRGSYNEQFF	TGCAGTGGTGGGACTAGCGGGAGAGGGTCTTACAATGAGCAGTTCTTC
TRBV29-1	12	-	TRBJ2-7	-	CSVEVTGKEQYF	TGCAGCGTTGAAGTAACAGGGAAGGAGCAGTACTTC
TRBV30	17	-	TRBJ2-1	many	CAWRPTPPDDRFNEQFF	TGTGCCTGGAGGCCAACCCCTCCCGATGATCGGTTCAATGAGCAGTTCTTC
TRBV7-6	13	-	TRBJ2-7	-	CASSFARGREQYF	TGTGCCAGCAGCTTTGCGCGGGGGCGGGAGCAGTACTTC
TRBV11-2	13	-	TRBJ2-2	many	CASSFPGTGELFF	TGTGCCAGCAGCTTCCCCGGCACCGGGGAGCTGTTTTTT
TRBV7-9	13	TRBD1	TRBJ1-1	-	CASSLEDRVEAFF	TGTGCCAGCAGCTTAGAAGACAGGGTCGAAGCTTTCTTT
TRBV27	13	-	TRBJ1-5	many	CASSRIAGQPQHF	TGTGCCAGCAGCCGAATAGCGGGCCAGCCCCAGCATTTT
TRBV7-2	13	-	TRBJ1-2	few	CASGRAANYGYTF	TGTGCCAGCGGGAGGGCAGCGAACTATGGCTACACCTTC
TRBV20-1	14	-	TRBJ2-7	many	CSANHAGFSYEQYF	TGCAGTGCTAACCACGCTGGATTTTCCTACGAGCAGTACTTC
TRBV6-6	14	-	TRBJ2-7	many	CASSYSSDSLKQYF	TGTGCCAGCAGTTACTCGAGTGATTCCCTCAAGCAGTACTTC
TRBV2	17	TRBD2	TRBJ2-7	-	CASSEDSTSGSSYEQYF	TGTGCCAGCAGTGAAGATTCTACTAGCGGGAGCTCCTACGAGCAGTACTTC
TRBV4-1	18	TRBD1	TRBJ1-5	-	CASSQTGTGGPSNQPQHF	TGCGCCAGCAGCCAAACCGGGACAGGGGGCCCTAGCAATCAGCCCCAGCATTTT
TRBV19	15	-	TRBJ1-2	few	CASSRTVAINYGYTF	TGTGCCAGTAGTAGGACAGTGGCAATCAACTATGGCTACACCTTC
TRBV19	15	-	TRBJ1-5	-	CASSPFPGRHQPQHF	TGTGCCAGTAGTCCTTTTCCTGGGAGGCATCAGCCCCAGCATTTT
TRBV6-5	15	TRBD2	TRBJ2-7	many	CASSYGLADSYEQYF	TGTGCCAGCAGTTACGGGCTAGCGGACTCCTACGAGCAGTACTTC
TRBV6-6	16	-	TRBJ1-5	many	CASSYSLRAKDQPQHF	TGTGCCAGCAGTTACTCGCTCCGGGCCAAGGACCAGCCCCAGCATTTT
TRBV7-9	15	TRBD1	TRBJ2-1	many	CASGPPGGQGTEQFF	TGTGCCAGCGGCCCGCCGGGGGGACAGGGGACTGAGCAGTTCTTC
TRBV19	13	-	TRBJ2-7	-	CASSMAGPYEQYF	TGTGCCAGTAGTATGGCAGGGCCGTACGAGCAGTACTTC
TRBV28	14	-	TRBJ1-3	many	CASIPAGSGNTIYF	TGTGCCAGCATCCCGGCTGGGAGTGGAAACACCATATATTTT
TRBV18	13	-	TRBJ2-6	many	CASSPSGANVLTF	TGTGCCAGCTCACCCTCTGGGGCCAACGTCCTGACTTTC
TRBV6-2/TRBV6-3	14	-	TRBJ1-1	many	CASSYSGSSTEAFF	TGTGCCAGCAGTTACTCGGGCAGTTCCACTGAAGCTTTCTTT
TRBV10-2	12	-	TRBJ2-7	few	CASSPGLREQYF	TGCGCCAGCAGCCCCGGACTTCGCGAGCAGTACTTC
TRBV30	15	-	TRBJ2-7	many	CAWSRGGSVDYEQYF	TGTGCCTGGAGTAGGGGGGGTAGCGTCGACTACGAGCAGTACTTC
TRBV6-1	15	TRBD1	TRBJ1-2	-	CASSLTPGTGTGYTF	TGTGCCAGCAGTTTGACCCCCGGGACAGGGACTGGCTACACCTTC
TRBV7-2	15	TRBD1	TRBJ2-3	-	CASSLTGGGADTQYF	TGTGCCAGCAGCTTGACAGGGGGCGGTGCAGATACGCAGTATTTT
TRBV9	14	-	TRBJ2-3	few	CASSVGLFTDTQYF	TGTGCCAGCAGCGTAGGACTTTTCACAGATACGCAGTATTTT
TRBV5-1	15	-	TRBJ2-5	few	CASSLRRAGLETQYF	TGCGCCAGCAGCTTGAGGCGGGCTGGGTTGGAGACCCAGTACTTC
TRBV5-1	16	TRBD2	TRBJ2-5	-	CASSPLAGVKQETQYF	TGCGCCAGCAGCCCCTTAGCGGGAGTGAAGCAAGAGACCCAGTACTTC
TRBV6-1	12	-	TRBJ1-5	-	CASKGSNQPQHF	TGTGCCAGCAAGGGTAGCAATCAGCCCCAGCATTTT
TRBV20-1	14	-	TRBJ2-7	many	CSANRDGSSYEQYF	TGCAGTGCTAACAGGGACGGGAGCTCCTACGAGCAGTACTTC
TRBV6-1	13	TRBD1	TRBJ2-7	many	CASSQGQLYEQYF	TGTGCCAGCAGCCAGGGACAGCTCTACGAGCAGTACTTC
TRBV3-1	14	-	TRBJ1-5	many	CASSQIGENQPQHF	TGTGCCAGCAGCCAAATTGGGGAGAATCAGCCCCAGCATTTT
TRBV20-1	18	TRBD2	TRBJ2-1	many	CSARRTSGTTRFYNEQFF	TGCAGTGCTAGAAGGACTAGCGGGACGACTAGGTTTTACAATGAGCAGTTCTTC
TRBV6-1	14	-	TRBJ2-3	-	CASRPGLLGDTQYF	TGTGCCAGCAGGCCGGGACTTCTTGGCGATACGCAGTATTTT
TRBV27	15	TRBD2	TRBJ2-1	-	CASSLLGLGSNEQFF	TGTGCCAGCAGTTTATTGGGACTAGGTTCCAATGAGCAGTTCTTC
TRBV7-8	12	-	TRBJ1-4	many	CASGGFGEKLFF	TGTGCCAGCGGAGGGTTTGGTGAAAAACTGTTTTTT
TRBV20-1	15	TRBD2	TRBJ2-1	many	CSAREGAGGNNEQFF	TGCAGTGCTAGAGAAGGAGCGGGAGGGAACAATGAGCAGTTCTTC
TRBV12-3/TRBV12-4	17	-	TRBJ2-4	few	CASSSRGKTVAKNIQYF	TGTGCCAGCAGTTCCCGTGGGAAGACAGTAGCCAAAAACATTCAGTACTTC
TRBV20-1	15	TRBD1	TRBJ1-2	few	CSAFFPTGVNYGYTF	TGCAGTGCTTTCTTCCCGACAGGGGTGAACTATGGCTACACCTTC